This entry concerns a single TCR beta chain. Sequencing was performed with immunoSEQ multiplex PCR; in TCRdb, only in-frame clones are kept and a portion is missing. Of roughly 190,000 clones in the sample, roughly 89% were seen once. Trimming took 5 bases from V and 0 from J; bases not matched to a gene: 1. CDR1 and CDR2 from the germline V gene are SEHNR and FQNEAQ (reference sequence). The length of the CDR3 is 14 residues. The entry originates in a study of blood T cell repertoires in COVID-19. Study information: Nucleic acid was either cDNA or gDNA, and it came from T cells, B-cell-depleted T cells, or PBMCs.

V and J are TRBV7-9 and TRBJ2-1; 7 bases agree with TRBD1. What was sequenced was peripheral blood. The sequence was collected from a man aged 18 to 29 with active or convalescent COVID-19. The CDR3 region has the DNA TGTGCCAGCAGCCCAGGGGGCTCCTACAATGAGCAGTTCTTC. Translating it yields CASSPGGSYNEQFF. Full variable domain (outside the CDR3, taken from reference TRBV7-9 and TRBJ2-1): DTGVSQNPRHKITKRGQNVTFRCDPISEHNRLYWYRQTLGQGPEFLTYFQNEAQLEKSRLLSDRFSAERPKGSFSTLEIQRTEQGDSAMYLCASSPGGSYNEQFFGPGTRLTVL.